The 14 T cell receptor beta chains given below trace back to one sample, sequenced in a study of T cells in Graves' hyperthyroidism and ophthalmopathy. It was RNA transcripts that yielded the amplified TCR beta CDR3 regions. HTBI primers were employed in a first-round RT-PCR of the TCR CDR3. TCRdb redid the calling of the multiplex PCR reads with MiXCR, one entry per CDR3 protein. The table shows roughly 500,000 distinct CDR3 sequences, with about 14% occurring only once. The sample comprised blood. The receptors were sampled from a woman in her 30s with Graves' hyperthyroidism that later progressed to Graves' ophthalmopathy.

The chain recombines TRBV6-4 with TRBJ2-7, with TRBD2 identical over 11 bases. V shed 3 bases, J shed 3 bases, and the junction held 13 bases outside the gene matches. Germline V gives CDR1 MRHNA, CDR2 SNTAGT. The CDR3 has 18 residues. The CDR3 is CASSEGTSGDRPSYEQYF. The CDR3 DNA reads as TGTGCCAGCAGTGAGGGGACTAGCGGCGATCGACCTAGCTACGAGCAGTACTTC.

A remark on this clonotype: It may be a read error: a sequence one base away is much more abundant. V usage is TRBV2 and J usage is TRBJ2-7, with D perhaps matching TRBD1 (5 bases). Per germline, CDR1 SNHLY and CDR2 FYNNEI. This CDR3 is 14 amino acids long. The CDR3: CASTPDSTSHEQYF. CDR3 coding DNA: TGTGCCAGCACGCCTGACAGTACCTCCCACGAGCAGTACTTC.

This clonotype came up a few times. J is TRBJ2-7 and V is TRBV20-1; 11 bases map to TRBD2. V trimming: 5 bases; J trimming: 3 bases; junction bases outside the gene matches: 6. Germline V gene sequence: CDR1 DFQATT, CDR2 SNEGSKA (reference sequence). The CDR3 consists of 14 residues. The CDR3 bases are TGCAGTGCTCCTAGACTAGCGGGAAGCTACGAGCAGTACTTC. Translation gives CSAPRLAGSYEQYF.

J is TRBJ2-2 and V is TRBV27; no clear D gene. Per germline, CDR1 MNHEY and CDR2 SMNVEV (reference sequence). Trimming removed 2 bases at V and 1 base at J, with 11 bases between. The CDR3 sequence is 16 residues long. The CDR3 loop is CASSLVGSQNTGELFF. As DNA, the CDR3 is TGTGCCAGCAGTTTAGTAGGGTCTCAGAACACCGGGGAGCTGTTTTTT.

The J gene is TRBJ1-5, the V gene TRBV12-3 or TRBV12-4; D is unclear. This CDR3 comprises 14 residues. V lost 8 bases, J lost 4 bases, and 15 bases lay in between. The CDR3 is CASRIGNLNQPQHF. The CDR3 bases are TGTGCCAGCCGGATAGGCAACCTTAATCAGCCCCAGCATTTT.

This clonotype was counted many times. This chain uses TRBV28 with TRBJ2-2; possibly TRBD1 for D (5 bases). CDR3 size: 14 residues. Germline CDR1 and CDR2: MDHEN and SYDVKM. With 3 bases removed from V and 6 bases from J, the gap between germline ends came to 11 bases. CDR3 amino acids: CASSFDMTAGELFF. CDR3 sequence (DNA): TGTGCCAGCAGTTTTGATATGACAGCCGGGGAGCTGTTTTTT.

In its sample, this clonotype was seen many times. The chain uses TRBV6-5 and TRBJ2-7; D gene uncertain. CDR1 and CDR2 (germline): MNHEY, SVGAGI. The CDR3 has 13 residues. V lost 4 bases to trimming and J lost 6 bases, with 13 bases between them. The chain's CDR3 is CASSSWTLSEQYF. CDR3 coding DNA: TGTGCCAGCAGTTCCTGGACCCTAAGCGAGCAGTACTTC.

This clonotype has a handful of counts. This rearrangement joins TRBV29-1 to TRBJ1-4; D possibly corresponds to TRBD1 (5 bases). The germline V gene has CDR1 SQVTM and CDR2 ANQGSEA. V was cut by 0 bases and J by 1 base, with 6 bases left in between. The CDR3 totals 14 residues. The CDR3 spells CSVEEGGTNEKLFF. The CDR3 region has the DNA TGCAGCGTTGAAGAGGGGGGAACTAATGAAAAACTGTTTTTT.

This clonotype was picked up many times. The CDR3 sequence is CASSSGGAKSPLHF. The CDR3 DNA reads TGTGCCAGCAGTTCAGGGGGCGCAAAATCACCCCTCCACTTT. The chain combines TRBV28 with TRBJ1-6; 8 bases match TRBD1. The germline V gene encodes CDR1 MDHEN and CDR2 SYDVKM. The CDR3 sequence is 14 residues long. V trimming: 4 bases; J trimming: 10 bases; junction bases outside the gene matches: 6.

The rearrangement links TRBV30 to TRBJ2-7; D call uncertain. The V end was cut by 4 bases, the J end by 6 bases, with 13 bases between. Germline V CDR1 and CDR2: GTSNPN, SVGIG (reference sequence). The CDR3 length is 12 residues. The CDR3 is CAWTPQRSEQYF. The CDR3 nucleotides read TGTGCCTGGACGCCCCAGAGGTCCGAGCAGTACTTC.

This clonotype was counted a few times. The V call is TRBV29-1, the J call TRBJ2-5, with 10 bases fitting TRBD1. CDR1 and CDR2 (germline): SQVTM, ANQGSEA. There are 13 residues in the CDR3. J gave up 5 bases and V 7 bases, and 7 bases lay outside the gene matches. The DNA for the CDR3 is TGCAGCGATACAGAGGACAGGGGGGAGACCCAGTACTTC. Translated, it gives CSDTEDRGETQYF.

The chain uses TRBV6-1 and TRBJ2-5, with TRBD2 matching 10 bases. After removal of 5 bases from V and 4 bases from J, the junction contained 13 bases not matched to a gene. Germline values: CDR1 MNHNS, CDR2 SASEGT. The CDR3 extends over 17 amino acids. The CDR3 DNA is TGTGCCAGCAGTTATTGGTCTAGCGGGAGAGGGAGAGAGACCCAGTACTTC. As protein: CASSYWSSGRGRETQYF.

In its sample, this clonotype was seen many times. Written as DNA, the CDR3 is TGTGCCAGTACCCAGACCCAGATCCGTACCTACAATGAGCAGTTCTTC. Its protein is CASTQTQIRTYNEQFF. The genes are TRBV19 and TRBJ2-1; D not resolved. Trimming pared 7 bases from V and 2 bases from J, leaving 18 bases between. The germline gives CDR1 LNHDA, CDR2 SQIVND (reference sequence). The CDR3 has 16 residues.

This clonotype was recorded at least ten times. V usage is TRBV27 and J usage is TRBJ2-2, with TRBD2 as a possible D gene (5 bases). Trimming removed 1 base from V and 5 bases from J, with 11 bases in between. The CDR3 consists of 15 residues. Germline CDR1 is MNHEY and CDR2 is SMNVEV (reference sequence). This chain's CDR3 is CASSLYGWETGELFF. CDR3 DNA sequence: TGTGCCAGCAGTTTATATGGGTGGGAGACCGGGGAGCTGTTTTTT.